This passage covers 10 T cell receptor beta chains from one sample sequenced in a study of cytomegalovirus exposure and HLA in healthy donors. The study ran its PCR with 60 Vbeta and 13 Jbeta primers. Repertoires were generated with immunoSEQ multiplex PCR, while TCRdb's copy carries only in-frame clones and drops some. The table shows 300,000 or so clones, with about four fifths occurring only once. The sample was PBMCs. The receptors were gathered from a woman aged 40 to 50 in good health and CMV-seropositive.

The chain couples TRBV27 to TRBJ2-1; the D is unclear. The CDR3 extends over 15 amino acids. V was trimmed by 2 bases and J by 0 bases, leaving 8 bases between them. Per the germline V gene, CDR1 is MNHEY and CDR2 is SMNVEV (reference sequence). CDR3 sequence (DNA): TGTGCCAGCAGTTTAGACACGAGCTCCTACAATGAGCAGTTCTTC. Translating gives CASSLDTSSYNEQFF.

The chain employs TRBV6-5 and TRBJ2-7, with D maybe TRBD2 (6 bases). V shed 7 bases and J shed 3 bases, with 16 bases lying between them. CDR3 length: 14 amino acids. CDR1 and CDR2 from the germline V gene are MNHEY and SVGAGI. The CDR3 reads CASTPIGGVYEQYF. CDR3 nucleotides: TGTGCCAGCACTCCCATCGGCGGGGTCTACGAGCAGTACTTC.

The chain combines TRBV4-2 with TRBJ1-5; 9 nucleotides agree with TRBD1. The CDR3 totals 15 residues. Germline V gene sequence: CDR1 LGHNA, CDR2 YNFKEQ. The V segment lost 3 bases and the J segment 6 bases; nucleotides outside the gene matches: 6. The CDR3 DNA sequence: TGTGCCAGCAGCCAGTCGGGACAGGGTGGTCAGCCCCAGCATTTT. Its translation is CASSQSGQGGQPQHF.

V usage is TRBV11-2 and J usage is TRBJ2-7; the D is unclear. In germline, CDR1 is SGHAT, CDR2 FQNNGV. V lost 6 bases, J lost 4 bases, and 10 bases lay in between. The CDR3 has 12 amino acids. CDR3 in amino acids: CASSFTDYEQYF. The CDR3 DNA sequence: TGTGCCAGCAGTTTCACAGATTACGAGCAGTACTTC.

This clone turned up a few times. The chain links TRBV28 to TRBJ1-2; tentative D call: TRBD1 (6 bases). This CDR3 spans 15 amino acids. Germline V gene sequence: CDR1 MDHEN, CDR2 SYDVKM. The ends were cut back, 5 bases at V and 4 bases at J, with 17 bases in the middle. CDR3 nucleotide sequence: TGTGCCAGCAGTCGGTCTACAGGGTTTCCCTATGGCTACACCTTC. Its protein is CASSRSTGFPYGYTF.

V is TRBV7-9 and J is TRBJ2-2; weak D call: TRBD2 (6 bases). Trimming cost V 3 bases and J 6 bases, with 11 bases left between them. CDR1 is SEHNR, CDR2 FQNEAQ, per germline (reference sequence). This CDR3 comprises 14 residues. The CDR3 loop is CASSFTGVPGELFF. The CDR3 DNA is TGTGCCAGCAGCTTCACGGGGGTCCCCGGGGAGCTGTTTTTT.

The rearrangement joins TRBV2 to TRBJ2-7; D gene ambiguous. The CDR3 runs 13 residues. V dropped 2 bases and J dropped 3 bases, with 8 bases sitting between them. Germline loops: CDR1 SNHLY, CDR2 FYNNEI. The CDR3 loop reads CASSERVYYEQYF. The CDR3 DNA is TGTGCCAGCAGTGAACGGGTTTACTACGAGCAGTACTTC. Full variable domain (outside the CDR3, taken from reference TRBV2 and TRBJ2-7): EPEVTQTPSHQVTQMGQEVILRCVPISNHLYFYWYRQILGQKVEFLVSFYNNEISEKSEIFDDQFSVERPDGSNFTLKIRSTKLEDSAMYFCASSERVYYEQYFGPGTRLTVT.

This clone was detected only a few times. The chain couples TRBV4-3 to TRBJ2-7, with D perhaps matching TRBD1 (7 bases). The germline gives CDR1 LGHNA, CDR2 YSLEER. The CDR3 runs to 15 residues. V gave up 2 bases and J gave up 3 bases, with 14 bases separating them. CDR3 DNA: TGCGCCAGCAGCCAACTCCAGGGGGGACTCTACGAGCAGTACTTC. Translated: CASSQLQGGLYEQYF.

This clone came up a few times. In nucleotides, the CDR3 is TGTGCCAGCAGTGAAGGGGCAGGGGGTTTTTTCGACTATGGCTACACCTTC. This sequence encodes CASSEGAGGFFDYGYTF. The V gene is TRBV6-1, the J gene TRBJ1-2; 7 bases align to TRBD1. Germline V lookup: CDR1 MNHNS, CDR2 SASEGT. J was trimmed by 3 bases and V by 1 base; bases with no gene match: 11. The CDR3 extends over 17 amino acids.

The chain carries TRBV2 and TRBJ1-5, with D tentatively TRBD1 (6 bases). Germline CDR1 and CDR2: SNHLY and FYNNEI. This CDR3 is built from 18 residues. Trimming took 3 bases from V and 0 from J, leaving 18 bases between them. Written as DNA, the CDR3 is TGTGCCAGCAGTGATTCCGGTGGGACACGACCTAGCAATCAGCCCCAGCATTTT. It is translated as CASSDSGGTRPSNQPQHF.